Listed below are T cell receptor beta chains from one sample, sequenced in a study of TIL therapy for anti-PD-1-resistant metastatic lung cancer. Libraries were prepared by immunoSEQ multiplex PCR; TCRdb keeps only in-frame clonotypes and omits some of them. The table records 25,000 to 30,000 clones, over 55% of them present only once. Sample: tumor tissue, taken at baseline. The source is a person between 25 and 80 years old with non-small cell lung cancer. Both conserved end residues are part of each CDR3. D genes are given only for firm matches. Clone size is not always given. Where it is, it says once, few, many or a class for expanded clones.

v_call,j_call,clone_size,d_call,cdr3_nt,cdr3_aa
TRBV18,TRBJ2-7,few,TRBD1,TGTGCCAGCTCACCGTCCCGGGACAGGGTTCGGGAGCAGTACTTC,CASSPSRDRVREQYF
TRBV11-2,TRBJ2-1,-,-,TGTGCCAGCAGCCACGACGCCGGGAGTTACAATGAGCAGTTCTTC,CASSHDAGSYNEQFF
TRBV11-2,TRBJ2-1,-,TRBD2,TGTGCCAGCAGCCCCTGGGTGCGGGGGGGCCATGAGCAGTTCTTC,CASSPWVRGGHEQFF
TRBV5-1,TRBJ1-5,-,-,TGCGCCAGCAGCTTGGAGCCGCACGGTGATCAGCCCCAGCATTTT,CASSLEPHGDQPQHF
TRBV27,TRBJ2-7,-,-,TGTGCCAGCATTGGGGCGGGGAGCTCCTACGAGCAGTACTTC,CASIGAGSSYEQYF
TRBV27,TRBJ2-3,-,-,TGTGCCAGCAGTTTGGGGGGCACAGATACGCAGTATTTT,CASSLGGTDTQYF
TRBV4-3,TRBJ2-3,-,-,TGCGCCAGCAGCCAAGAAGCCGGGGACGGCACAGATACGCAGTATTTT,CASSQEAGDGTDTQYF
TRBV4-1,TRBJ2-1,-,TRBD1,TGCGCCAGCAGCCACGAGACAGGGTACAATGAGCAGTTCTTC,CASSHETGYNEQFF
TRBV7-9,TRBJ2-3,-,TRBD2,TGTGCCAGCAGCGCTAGCGGAAACACAGATACGCAGTATTTT,CASSASGNTDTQYF
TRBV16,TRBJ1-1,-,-,TGTGCCAGCAGCCAACGGGGTGGCGGGGGATCCACTGAAGCTTTCTTT,CASSQRGGGGSTEAFF
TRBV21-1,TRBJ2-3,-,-,TGTGCCAGCAGCAAAGCGCTAGGAAGGGGAGATACGCAGTATTTT,CASSKALGRGDTQYF
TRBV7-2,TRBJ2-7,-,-,TGTGCCAGCAGCTTAGATGCCAGGAGCTACGAGCAGTACTTC,CASSLDARSYEQYF
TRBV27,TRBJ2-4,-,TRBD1,TGTGCCAGCAGTTTACGACAGGGGAAAAACATTCAGTACTTC,CASSLRQGKNIQYF
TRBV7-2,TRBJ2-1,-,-,TGTGCCAGCAGCTTAGGCGGGACAGTTCGGGGGCAGTTCTTC,CASSLGGTVRGQFF
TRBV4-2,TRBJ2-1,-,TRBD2,TGTGCCAGCAGCCCGAGGACCGGGACTAGCCACAATGAGCAGTTCTTC,CASSPRTGTSHNEQFF
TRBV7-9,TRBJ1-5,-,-,TGTGCCAGCAGCTTAGGACAGCCCGGACGGGAGCCCCAGCATTTT,CASSLGQPGREPQHF
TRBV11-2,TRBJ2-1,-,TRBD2,TGTGCCAGCAGCTTCCCCATAGCGGGGGGGCCGAATGAGCAGTTCTTC,CASSFPIAGGPNEQFF
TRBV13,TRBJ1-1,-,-,TGTGCCAGCAGCTTGCGGCCACAGGGTAATACTGAAGCTTTCTTT,CASSLRPQGNTEAFF
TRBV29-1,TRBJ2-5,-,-,TGCAGCGTAGCGGAAGAGACCCAGTACTTC,CSVAEETQYF
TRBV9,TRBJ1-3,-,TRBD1,TGTGCCAGCAGCGCCCCGACAGGGTTATATTCTGGAAACACCATATATTTT,CASSAPTGLYSGNTIYF
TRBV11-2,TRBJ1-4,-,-,TGTGCCAGCAGCTTATACGGGGTTAATGAAAAACTGTTTTTT,CASSLYGVNEKLFF
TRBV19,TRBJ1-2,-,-,TGTGCCAGTAGTATAGGAGCAGGGGTAAATGGCTACACCTTC,CASSIGAGVNGYTF
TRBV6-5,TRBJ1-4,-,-,TGTGCCAGCAGTAAAAACATAAATGAAAAACTGTTTTTT,CASSKNINEKLFF
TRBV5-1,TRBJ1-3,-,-,TGCGCCAGCAGCCCGCCCAGGGACGGTGGAAACACCATATATTTT,CASSPPRDGGNTIYF
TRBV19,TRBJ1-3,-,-,TGTGCCAGTACCACGGCAGGGTCAAGTGGAAACACCATATATTTT,CASTTAGSSGNTIYF
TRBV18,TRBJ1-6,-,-,TGTGCCAGCTCACCGTCTGCAGGGTCGAATTCACCCCTCCACTTT,CASSPSAGSNSPLHF
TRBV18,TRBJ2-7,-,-,TGTGCCAGCTCCACAGCGCCTACTCAGTCCGAGCAGTACTTC,CASSTAPTQSEQYF
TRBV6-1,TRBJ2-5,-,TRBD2,TGTGCCAGCAGTGTCCTACCGGGGGGGCAGGAGACCCAGTACTTC,CASSVLPGGQETQYF
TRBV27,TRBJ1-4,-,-,TGTGCCACTGCCGCTAATGAAAAACTGTTTTTT,CATAANEKLFF
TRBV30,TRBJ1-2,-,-,TGTGCCTGGAGTGTGGGTGGGGCAGGGAAATTTGGCTATGGCTACACCTTC,CAWSVGGAGKFGYGYTF
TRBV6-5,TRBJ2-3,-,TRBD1,TGTGCCAGCAGTGACAGGGCGGCAGATACGCAGTATTTT,CASSDRAADTQYF
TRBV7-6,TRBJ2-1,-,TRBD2,TGTGCCAGCAGCTGGAGCGGGGGGGCCGTCTATGAGCAGTTCTTC,CASSWSGGAVYEQFF
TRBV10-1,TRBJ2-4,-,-,TGCGCCAGCAGTGAATCCGGGGTCGGAAACATTCAGTACTTC,CASSESGVGNIQYF
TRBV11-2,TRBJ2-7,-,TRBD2,TGTGCCAGCAGCTACGTACCTAGCCCGGGACTAGTAGGCCCTTACGAGCAGTACTTC,CASSYVPSPGLVGPYEQYF
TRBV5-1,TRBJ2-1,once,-,TGCGCCAGCAGCACACAGGGTTCGAATGAGCAGTTCTTC,CASSTQGSNEQFF
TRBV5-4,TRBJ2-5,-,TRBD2,TGTGCCAGCAGCTACGACGGGGGGGCCACAAAGACCCAGTACTTC,CASSYDGGATKTQYF
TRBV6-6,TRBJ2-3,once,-,TGTGCCGGAGCATGGGGACTCACAGATACGCAGTATTTT,CAGAWGLTDTQYF
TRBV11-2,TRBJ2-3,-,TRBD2,TGTGCCAGCAGCTTCGGGGGGTTGGATACGCAGTATTTT,CASSFGGLDTQYF
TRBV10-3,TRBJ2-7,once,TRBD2,TGTGCCATCAGTTGGACTAGCGAGACCTACGAGCAGTACTTC,CAISWTSETYEQYF
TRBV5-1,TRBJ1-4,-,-,TGCGCCAGCAGCTTTGGGGCTGGAGGTGAAAAACTGTTTTTT,CASSFGAGGEKLFF
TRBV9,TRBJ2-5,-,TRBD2,TGTGCCAGCAGCGTAGGTAGCGGGCAAGAGACCCAGTACTTC,CASSVGSGQETQYF
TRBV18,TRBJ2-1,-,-,TGTGCCAGCTCACAGTCCTCCGGCTCCTACAATGAGCAGTTCTTC,CASSQSSGSYNEQFF
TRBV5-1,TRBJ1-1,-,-,TGCGCCAGCAGCTTGGGATTGGGAGGCAACACTGAAGCTTTCTTT,CASSLGLGGNTEAFF
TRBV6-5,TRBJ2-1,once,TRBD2,TGTGCCAGCAGCCCCGGACTAGGGGAGAATGAGCAGTTCTTC,CASSPGLGENEQFF
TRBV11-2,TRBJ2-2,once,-,TGTGCCAGCAGTCCCACCAGGGGTTGGGCCGGGGAGCTGTTTTTT,CASSPTRGWAGELFF
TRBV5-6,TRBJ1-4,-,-,TGTGCCAGCAGTCTACAGTTGAATGAAAAACTGTTTTTT,CASSLQLNEKLFF
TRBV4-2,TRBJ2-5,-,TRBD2,TGTGCCAGCGGTAGCGGGGGGGATCAAGAGACCCAGTACTTC,CASGSGGDQETQYF
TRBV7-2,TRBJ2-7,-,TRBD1,TGTGCCAGCAGCCCCGACAGGGGGCTGTACGAGCAGTACTTC,CASSPDRGLYEQYF
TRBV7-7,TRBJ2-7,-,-,TGTGCTAGCAGCTTAGGGGCCGACAGATCCTACGAGCAGTACTTC,CASSLGADRSYEQYF
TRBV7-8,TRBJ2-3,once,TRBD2,TGTGCCAGCAAGGCTAGCGGGGGGCCAGATACGCAGTATTTT,CASKASGGPDTQYF